This paragraph reports one TCR beta chain. The antigen is not known. This entry comes from a study of CD8 T cells in Susac syndrome. In blood CD8+ and CD4+ T cells, TCR beta underwent sequencing. The multiple sclerosis controls comprised treatment-naive patients whose relapsing-remitting disease was stable or active. After removal of 2 bases from V and 2 bases from J, the junction contained 3 bases not matched to a gene. This CDR3 has 15 residues. In germline, CDR1 is SGDLS, CDR2 YYNGEE. Reverse transcription used about 0.45 to 1 ug RNA and random hexamers. The method of amplification for TCR beta CDR3 was immunoSEQ multiplex PCR, covering 54 Vbeta and 13 Jbeta. TCRdb re-analysed the immunoSEQ multiplex PCR reads in MiXCR, keeping a single row per CDR3 protein. Among about 57,000 distinct CDR3 sequences listed, approximately 93% were seen once. Study-level results: In its TCR sequencing and HLA analysis, the study acknowledged that the number of individuals was relatively small.

This TCR was sampled from a human donor with multiple sclerosis. The chain recombines TRBV9 with TRBJ2-1; the match to TRBD2 covers 8 bases. What was sequenced was CD8+ T cells from PBMCs. The CDR3 reads CASSVGGGTYNEQFF. Here the CDR3 DNA reads TGTGCCAGCAGCGTGGGCGGGGGGACCTACAATGAGCAGTTCTTC.